The rows below give T cell receptor beta chains drawn from one sample of a study of neoadjuvant anti-PD-1 for oral cavity cancer. Produced via immunoSEQ multiplex PCR; TCRdb's table is partial and in-frame only. The table records just under 70,000 clones, approximately 81% of them present only once. This sample comprised PBMCs, obtained after nivolumab (anti-PD-1) treatment. The receptors shown here come from a person between 35 and 79 years old with oral cavity squamous cell carcinoma. Both conserved end residues are trimmed from each CDR3. Fields, in order: J gene, V gene, D gene, CDR3 protein. A D gene is named only where the DNA matches it firmly.

J gene: TRBJ2-2
V gene: TRBV15
D gene: TRBD1
CDR3 protein: ATSTGTGDTGELF

J gene: TRBJ2-1
V gene: TRBV11-3
D gene: .
CDR3 protein: ASSLENGGNEQF

J gene: TRBJ2-2
V gene: TRBV7-3
D gene: .
CDR3 protein: ASSPRGGGELF

J gene: TRBJ2-7
V gene: TRBV10-3
D gene: TRBD2
CDR3 protein: AISEEASGPYEQY

J gene: TRBJ2-7
V gene: TRBV5-1
D gene: .
CDR3 protein: ASSSMSGRWEQY

J gene: TRBJ1-1
V gene: TRBV27
D gene: .
CDR3 protein: ASSPVANTEAF

J gene: TRBJ2-7
V gene: TRBV2
D gene: TRBD1
CDR3 protein: ASSAAGTGVDEQY

J gene: TRBJ1-4
V gene: TRBV25-1
D gene: .
CDR3 protein: ASSDSLAGRNEKLF

J gene: TRBJ2-2
V gene: TRBV30
D gene: TRBD2
CDR3 protein: AWRFGTSGSTANTGELF

J gene: TRBJ1-5
V gene: TRBV19
D gene: .
CDR3 protein: ASSMVPSNQPQH

J gene: TRBJ1-4
V gene: TRBV6-1
D gene: .
CDR3 protein: ASSEGDGDGNEKLF